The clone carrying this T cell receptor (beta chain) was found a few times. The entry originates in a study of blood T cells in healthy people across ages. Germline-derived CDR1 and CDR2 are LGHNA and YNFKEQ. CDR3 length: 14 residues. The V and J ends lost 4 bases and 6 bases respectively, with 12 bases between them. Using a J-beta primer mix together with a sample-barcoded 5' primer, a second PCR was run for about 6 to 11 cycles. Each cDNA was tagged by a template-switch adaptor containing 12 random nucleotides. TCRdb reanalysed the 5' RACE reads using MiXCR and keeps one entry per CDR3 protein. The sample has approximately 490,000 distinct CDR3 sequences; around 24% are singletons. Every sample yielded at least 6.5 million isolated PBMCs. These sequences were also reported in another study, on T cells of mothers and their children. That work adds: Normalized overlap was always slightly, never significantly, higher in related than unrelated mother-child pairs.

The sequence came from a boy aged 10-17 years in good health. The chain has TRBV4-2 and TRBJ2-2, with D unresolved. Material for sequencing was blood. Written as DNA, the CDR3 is TGTGCCAGCAGCCCTCGGATAGAACCCGGGGAGCTGTTTTTT. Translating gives CASSPRIEPGELFF.